These T cell receptor beta chains were read from a single sample in a study of T cells in Graves' hyperthyroidism and ophthalmopathy. TCRdb passed the multiplex PCR reads through MiXCR, listing each CDR3 protein once. The sample shows approximately 520,000 distinct CDR3 sequences, under 25% of them seen only once. Material for sequencing was blood. The receptor source for this set is a man between 18 and 35 years old with Graves' hyperthyroidism. The CDR3 runs from the conserved cysteine through the conserved F or W. D genes are given only for firm matches.

v_call d_call cdr3_aa
TRBV4-1 NA CASRAGTGLETQYF
TRBV20-1 TRBD1 CSAKGGGNEKLFF
TRBV24-1 NA CATSDTKGRGETQYF
TRBV7-2 NA CASSSGPWETQYF
TRBV7-9 TRBD2 CASSSTRTSQETQYF
TRBV5-1 NA CASSLVGGEPNYGYTF
TRBV2 NA CASLDDRRNYGYTF
TRBV29-1 NA CSVGAFTGSGCGYTF
TRBV19 TRBD1 CASSADRAGNQPQHF
TRBV7-9 TRBD1 CASSLGFRGNEQYF
TRBV6-2/TRBV6-3 TRBD1 CASRGTAPYGYTF
TRBV12-3/TRBV12-4 TRBD1 CATRGQGPREAFF
TRBV28 TRBD1 CASSHRTGEETQYF
TRBV12-3/TRBV12-4 NA CASATRDLSSYEQYF
TRBV5-1 TRBD1 CASSLAGRGRSAEAFF
TRBV15 TRBD1 CATSKDRVDEAFF
TRBV28 NA CACRQAVRYTEAFF
TRBV2 NA CASTPGVAEGGELFF
TRBV11-1 TRBD1 CASSRIGQAISYEQYF
TRBV14 NA CASSQEGYLPNTEAFF